This T cell receptor beta chain was captured in a study of blood T cell repertoires in COVID-19. This table comes from immunoSEQ multiplex PCR, and its TCRdb copy is limited to in-frame clones, with some not included. The sample contains around 280,000 clones, 70% to 90% of which appear only once. Two consecutive negative NP/OP PCR tests, clearance, or resolved symptoms defined Cohort 3 recovery. This clone has only one observation. The sequenced material came from PBMCs or T cells enriched from blood (not recorded which). The clonotype was recovered from a woman between 40 and 50 years old who had recovered from COVID-19.

The CDR3 DNA is TGTGCCAGCTTTGCCCCAGGGTTTGAAAAACTGTTTTTT. This codes for CASFAPGFEKLFF. The rearrangement links TRBV6-5 to TRBJ1-4, with D perhaps TRBD1 (5 bases). V lost 8 bases and J 7 bases, leaving 14 bases between the germline ends. This CDR3 has 13 amino acids. CDR1 MNHEY and CDR2 SVGAGI come from the germline V gene.